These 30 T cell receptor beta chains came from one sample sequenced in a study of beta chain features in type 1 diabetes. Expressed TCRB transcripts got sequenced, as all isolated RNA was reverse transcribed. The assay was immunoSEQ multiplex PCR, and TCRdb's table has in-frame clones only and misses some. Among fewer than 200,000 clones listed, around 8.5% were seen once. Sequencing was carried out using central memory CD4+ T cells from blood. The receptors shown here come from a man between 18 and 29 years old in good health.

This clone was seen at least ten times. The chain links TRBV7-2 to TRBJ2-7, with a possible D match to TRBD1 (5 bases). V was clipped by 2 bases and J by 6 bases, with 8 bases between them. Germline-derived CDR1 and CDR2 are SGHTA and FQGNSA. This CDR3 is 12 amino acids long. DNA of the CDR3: TGTGCCAGCAGCTTACAGGGTACCGAGCAGTACTTC. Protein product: CASSLQGTEQYF.

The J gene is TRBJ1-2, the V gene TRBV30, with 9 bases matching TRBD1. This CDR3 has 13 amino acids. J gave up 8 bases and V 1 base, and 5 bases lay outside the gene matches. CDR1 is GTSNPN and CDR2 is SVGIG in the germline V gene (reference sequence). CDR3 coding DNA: TGTGCCTGGAGTGAAGACAGGGGGAGCGGCTACACCTTC. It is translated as CAWSEDRGSGYTF.

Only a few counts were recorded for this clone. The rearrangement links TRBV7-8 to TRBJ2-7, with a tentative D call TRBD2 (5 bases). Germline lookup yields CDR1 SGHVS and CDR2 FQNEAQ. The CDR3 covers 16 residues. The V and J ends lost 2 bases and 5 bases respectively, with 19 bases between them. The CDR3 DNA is TGTGCCAGCAGCTTAAGCTACCGGACGGCCGGGAACGAGCAGTACTTC. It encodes CASSLSYRTAGNEQYF.

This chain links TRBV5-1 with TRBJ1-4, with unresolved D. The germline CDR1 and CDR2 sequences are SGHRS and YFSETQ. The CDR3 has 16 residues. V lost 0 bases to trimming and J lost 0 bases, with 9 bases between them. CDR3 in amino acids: CASSLATDTTNEKLFF. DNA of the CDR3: TGCGCCAGCAGCTTGGCCACCGACACAACTAATGAAAAACTGTTTTTT.

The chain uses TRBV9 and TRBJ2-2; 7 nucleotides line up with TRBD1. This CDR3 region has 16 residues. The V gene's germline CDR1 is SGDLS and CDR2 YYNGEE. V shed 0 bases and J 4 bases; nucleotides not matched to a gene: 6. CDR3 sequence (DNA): TGTGCCAGCAGCGTAGAACGGGACAGACTCACCGGGGAGCTGTTTTTT. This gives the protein CASSVERDRLTGELFF.

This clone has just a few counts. CDR3: CASSPFATGQETQYF. The CDR3 region has the DNA TGTGCCAGCAGCCCCTTCGCGACTGGGCAAGAGACCCAGTACTTC. The chain employs TRBV6-5 and TRBJ2-5; D call uncertain. Germline CDR1 and CDR2: MNHEY and SVGAGI. V lost 6 bases and J 2 bases, leaving 16 bases between the germline ends. CDR3 size: 15 residues.

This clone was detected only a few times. The CDR3 loop reads CASSPGGAGYGYTF. Here the CDR3 DNA reads TGTGCCAGCAGCCCTGGGGGCGCGGGCTATGGCTACACCTTC. The chain combines TRBV7-8 with TRBJ1-2, with D possibly being TRBD1 (6 bases). V lost 5 bases and J 4 bases, leaving 14 bases between the germline ends. The CDR3 is 14 amino acids. In germline, CDR1 is SGHVS, CDR2 FQNEAQ.

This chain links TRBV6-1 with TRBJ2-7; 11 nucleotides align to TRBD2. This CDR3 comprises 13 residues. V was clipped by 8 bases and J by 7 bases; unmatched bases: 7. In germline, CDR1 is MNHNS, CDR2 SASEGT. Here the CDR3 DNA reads TGTGCCAGCCAGACTAGCGGGACATGGGAGCAGTACTTC. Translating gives CASQTSGTWEQYF.

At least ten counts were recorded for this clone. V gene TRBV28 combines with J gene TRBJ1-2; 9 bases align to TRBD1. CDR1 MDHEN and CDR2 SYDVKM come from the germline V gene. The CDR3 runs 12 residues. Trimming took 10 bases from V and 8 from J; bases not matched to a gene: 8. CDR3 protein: CATPGQGSGYTF. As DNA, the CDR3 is TGTGCCACCCCGGGACAGGGAAGCGGCTACACCTTC.

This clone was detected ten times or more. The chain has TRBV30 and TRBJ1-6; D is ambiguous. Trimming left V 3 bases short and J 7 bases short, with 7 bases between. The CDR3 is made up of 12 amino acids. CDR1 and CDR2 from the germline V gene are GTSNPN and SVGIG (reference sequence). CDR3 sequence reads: CAWRQYNSPLHF. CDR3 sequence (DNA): TGTGCCTGGAGACAGTACAATTCACCCCTCCACTTT. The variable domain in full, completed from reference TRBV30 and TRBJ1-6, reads SQTIHQWPATLVQPVGSPLSLECTVEGTSNPNLYWYRQAAGRGLQLLFYSVGIGQISSEVPQNLSASRPQDRQFILSSKKLLLSDSGFYLCAWRQYNSPLHFGNGTRLTVT.

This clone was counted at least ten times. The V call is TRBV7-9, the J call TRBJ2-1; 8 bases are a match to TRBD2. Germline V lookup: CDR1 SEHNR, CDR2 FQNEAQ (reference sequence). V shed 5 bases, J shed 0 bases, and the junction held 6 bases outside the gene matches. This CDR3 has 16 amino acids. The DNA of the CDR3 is TGTGCCAGCAGCACATACAGCGGGAGCTCCTACAATGAGCAGTTCTTC. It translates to CASSTYSGSSYNEQFF.

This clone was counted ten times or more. The CDR3 DNA follows: TGTGCCTGGAGTCGCAACTCCGCCGGGGAGCTGTTTTTT. Its protein is CAWSRNSAGELFF. The chain recombines TRBV30 with TRBJ2-2, with D unresolved. CDR3 length: 13 amino acids. V was shortened by 2 bases and J by 6 bases, with 10 bases between the two germline ends. Germline lookup yields CDR1 GTSNPN and CDR2 SVGIG (reference sequence).

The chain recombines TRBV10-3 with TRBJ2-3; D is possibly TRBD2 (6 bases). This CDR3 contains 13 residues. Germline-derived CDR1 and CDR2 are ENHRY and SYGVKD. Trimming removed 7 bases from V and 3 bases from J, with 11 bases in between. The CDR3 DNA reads TGTGCCATCACCTGGGACTTTACAGATACGCAGTATTTT. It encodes CAITWDFTDTQYF.

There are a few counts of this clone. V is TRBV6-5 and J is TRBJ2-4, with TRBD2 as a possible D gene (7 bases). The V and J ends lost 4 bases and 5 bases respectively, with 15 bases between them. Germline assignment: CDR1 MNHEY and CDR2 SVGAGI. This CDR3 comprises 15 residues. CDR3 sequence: CASSSTGAGENIQYF. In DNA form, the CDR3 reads TGTGCCAGCAGTTCCACGGGGGCGGGGGAAAACATTCAGTACTTC.

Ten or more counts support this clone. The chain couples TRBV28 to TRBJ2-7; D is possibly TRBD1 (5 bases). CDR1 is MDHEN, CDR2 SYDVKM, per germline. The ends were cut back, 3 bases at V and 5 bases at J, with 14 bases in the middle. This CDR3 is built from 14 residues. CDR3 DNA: TGTGCCAGCAGTTTGACGACAGCCACTAACGAGCAGTACTTC. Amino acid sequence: CASSLTTATNEQYF.

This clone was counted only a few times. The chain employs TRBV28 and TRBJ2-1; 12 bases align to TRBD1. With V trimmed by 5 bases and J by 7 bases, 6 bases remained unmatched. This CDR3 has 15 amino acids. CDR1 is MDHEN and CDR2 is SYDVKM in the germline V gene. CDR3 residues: CASSEGQGAWNEQFF. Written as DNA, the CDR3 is TGTGCCAGCAGTGAGGGACAGGGGGCTTGGAATGAGCAGTTCTTC.

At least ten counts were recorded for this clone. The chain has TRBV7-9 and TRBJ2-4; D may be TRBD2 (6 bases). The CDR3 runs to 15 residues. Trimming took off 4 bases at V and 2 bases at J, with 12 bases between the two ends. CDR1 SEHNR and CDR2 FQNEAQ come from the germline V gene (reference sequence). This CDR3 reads CASSYWGDTKNIQYF. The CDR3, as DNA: TGTGCCAGCAGCTACTGGGGGGATACCAAAAACATTCAGTACTTC.

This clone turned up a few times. Here the CDR3 reads CASGLSRLSNQPQHF. In DNA form, the CDR3 reads TGTGCCAGCGGTCTATCCAGACTTAGCAATCAGCCCCAGCATTTT. The V call is TRBV2, the J call TRBJ1-5; no reliable D call. CDR1 and CDR2 (germline): SNHLY, FYNNEI. CDR3 size: 15 residues. The V end lost 8 bases, the J end lost 0 bases, and 14 bases lay between the germline ends. Complete variable domain (other parts from reference TRBV2 and TRBJ1-5): EPEVTQTPSHQVTQMGQEVILRCVPISNHLYFYWYRQILGQKVEFLVSFYNNEISEKSEIFDDQFSVERPDGSNFTLKIRSTKLEDSAMYFCASGLSRLSNQPQHFGDGTRLSIL.

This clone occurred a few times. The CDR3 nucleotides are TGTGCCAGCAGCTTGGTAGTGACAGAGCTCTACGAGCAGTACTTC. This gives the protein CASSLVVTELYEQYF. The V call is TRBV5-5, the J call TRBJ2-7, with TRBD1 as a possible D gene (5 bases). From germline, CDR1 is SGHKS and CDR2 YYEKEE (reference sequence). V was trimmed by 0 bases and J by 3 bases, leaving 13 bases between them. This CDR3 spans 15 amino acids.

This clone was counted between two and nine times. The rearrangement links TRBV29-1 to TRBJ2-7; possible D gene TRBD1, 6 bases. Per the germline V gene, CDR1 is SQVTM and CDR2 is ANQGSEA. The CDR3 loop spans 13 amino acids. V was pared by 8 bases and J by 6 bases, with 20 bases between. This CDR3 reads CSTGQSPLAEQYF. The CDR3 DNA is TGCAGCACCGGACAGTCCCCCCTGGCCGAGCAGTACTTC.

CDR3 DNA: TGCAGTGCGTGGGACAGGGCCGAGCAGTACTTC. As protein: CSAWDRAEQYF. V gene TRBV20-1 combines with J gene TRBJ2-7, with 9 bases fitting TRBD1. This CDR3 has 11 amino acids. Germline assignment: CDR1 DFQATT and CDR2 SNEGSKA (reference sequence). Germline trimming cut 6 bases from V and 6 bases from J; bases unmatched to any gene: 3.

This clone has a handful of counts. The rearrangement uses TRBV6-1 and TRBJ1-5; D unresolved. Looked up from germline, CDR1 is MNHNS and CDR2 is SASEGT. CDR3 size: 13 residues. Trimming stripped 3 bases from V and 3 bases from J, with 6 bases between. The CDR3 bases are TGTGCCAGCAGTGACAGAAACAATCAGCCCCAGCATTTT. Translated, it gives CASSDRNNQPQHF.

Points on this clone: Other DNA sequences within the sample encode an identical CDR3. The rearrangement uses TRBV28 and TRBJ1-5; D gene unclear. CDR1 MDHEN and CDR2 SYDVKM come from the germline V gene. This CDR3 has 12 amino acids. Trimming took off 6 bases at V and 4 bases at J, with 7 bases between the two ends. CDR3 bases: TGTGCCAGCAGCTTACTAAATCAGCCCCAGCATTTT. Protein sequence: CASSLLNQPQHF. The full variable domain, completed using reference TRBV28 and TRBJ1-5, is DVKVTQSSRYLVKRTGEKVFLECVQDMDHENMFWYRQDPGLGLRLIYFSYDVKMKEKGDIPEGYSVSREKKERFSLILESASTNQTSMYLCASSLLNQPQHFGDGTRLSIL.

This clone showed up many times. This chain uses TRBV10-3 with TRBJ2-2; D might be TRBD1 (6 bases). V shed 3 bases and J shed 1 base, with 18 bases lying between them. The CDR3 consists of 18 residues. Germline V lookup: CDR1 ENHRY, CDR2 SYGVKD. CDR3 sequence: CAISDGRMAGVNTGELFF. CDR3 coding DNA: TGTGCCATCAGTGATGGTAGGATGGCAGGGGTGAACACCGGGGAGCTGTTTTTT.

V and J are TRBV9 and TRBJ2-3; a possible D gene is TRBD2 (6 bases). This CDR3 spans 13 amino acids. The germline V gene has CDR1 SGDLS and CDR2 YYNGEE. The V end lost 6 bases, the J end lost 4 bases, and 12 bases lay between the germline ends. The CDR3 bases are TGTGCCAGCACTAGGAGGGGCGCAGATACGCAGTATTTT. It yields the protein CASTRRGADTQYF.

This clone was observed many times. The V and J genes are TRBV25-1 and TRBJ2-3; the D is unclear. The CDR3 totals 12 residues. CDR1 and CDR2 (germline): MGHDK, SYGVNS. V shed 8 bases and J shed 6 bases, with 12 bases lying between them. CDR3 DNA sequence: TGTGCCAGCTCCCCAACCGGGGATACGCAGTATTTT. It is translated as CASSPTGDTQYF.

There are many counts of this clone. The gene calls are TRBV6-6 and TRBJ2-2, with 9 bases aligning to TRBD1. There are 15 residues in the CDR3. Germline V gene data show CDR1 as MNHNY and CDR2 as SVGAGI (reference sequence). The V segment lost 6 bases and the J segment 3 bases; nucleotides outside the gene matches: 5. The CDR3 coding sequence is TGTGCCAGCAGCTTACAGGGGGCGCACACCGGGGAGCTGTTTTTT. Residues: CASSLQGAHTGELFF.

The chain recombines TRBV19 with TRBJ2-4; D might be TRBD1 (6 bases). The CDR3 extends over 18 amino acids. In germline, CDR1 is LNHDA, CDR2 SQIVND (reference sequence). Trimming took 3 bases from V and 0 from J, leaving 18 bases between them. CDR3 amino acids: CASSILLDRTLAKNIQYF. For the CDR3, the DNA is TGTGCCAGTAGTATTCTACTGGACAGAACCTTAGCCAAAAACATTCAGTACTTC.

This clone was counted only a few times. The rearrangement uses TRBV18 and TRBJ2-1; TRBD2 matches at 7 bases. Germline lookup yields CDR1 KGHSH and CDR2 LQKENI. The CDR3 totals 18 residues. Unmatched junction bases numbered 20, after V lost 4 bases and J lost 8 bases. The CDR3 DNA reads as TGTGCCAGCTCACGAACGTTCCAAGCGGGACCAGAGGGCGATGAGCAGTTCTTC. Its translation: CASSRTFQAGPEGDEQFF.

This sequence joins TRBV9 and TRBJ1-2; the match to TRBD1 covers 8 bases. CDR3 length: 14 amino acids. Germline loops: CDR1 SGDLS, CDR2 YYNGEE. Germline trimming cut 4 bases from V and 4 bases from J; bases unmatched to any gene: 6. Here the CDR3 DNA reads TGTGCCAGCAGCCCTTGGACAGGGAGCTATGGCTACACCTTC. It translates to CASSPWTGSYGYTF.